The clone carrying this TCR beta chain was seen a handful of times. Its target is unknown. This sample was included in a study of response to subunit inactivated influenza vaccine. Study-wide results and caveats: Seasonal influenza vaccination, on each occasion, was suggested by the authors to recruit few new T cells.

TCRdb re-called the RT-PCR reads through MiXCR, storing one row per CDR3 protein. The table has about 180,000 distinct CDR3 sequences, approximately 9.2% seen once; the top ten hold roughly a tenth. This CDR3 region has 11 residues. Germline values: CDR1 SEHNR, CDR2 FQNEAQ (reference sequence). Trimming pared 8 bases from V and 2 bases from J, leaving 5 bases between. The chain combines TRBV7-9 with TRBJ2-3; D uncertain. This sequence originates from a man aged 50 to 60 who received an inactivated influenza vaccine. This specimen consisted of non-naive T cells sorted from PBMCs, obtained on the day of vaccination. CDR3 sequence reads: CASGYTDTQYF. The CDR3 DNA reads TGTGCCAGCGGGTACACAGATACGCAGTATTTT.